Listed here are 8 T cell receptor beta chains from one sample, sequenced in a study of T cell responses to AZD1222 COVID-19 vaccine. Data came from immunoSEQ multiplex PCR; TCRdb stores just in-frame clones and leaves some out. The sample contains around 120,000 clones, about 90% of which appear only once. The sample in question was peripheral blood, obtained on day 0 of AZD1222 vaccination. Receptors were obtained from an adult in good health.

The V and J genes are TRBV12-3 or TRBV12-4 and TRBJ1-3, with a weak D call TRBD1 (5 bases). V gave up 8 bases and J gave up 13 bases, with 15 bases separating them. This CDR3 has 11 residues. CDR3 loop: CASATPGTIYF. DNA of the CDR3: TGTGCCAGCGCAACCCCCGGGACTATATATTTT.

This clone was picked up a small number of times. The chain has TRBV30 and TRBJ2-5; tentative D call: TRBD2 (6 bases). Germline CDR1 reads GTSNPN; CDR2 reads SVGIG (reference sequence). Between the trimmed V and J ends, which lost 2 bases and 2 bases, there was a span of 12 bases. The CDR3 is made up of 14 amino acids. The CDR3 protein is CAWSRPGRQETQYF. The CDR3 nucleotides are TGTGCCTGGAGTCGCCCCGGGAGACAAGAGACCCAGTACTTC.

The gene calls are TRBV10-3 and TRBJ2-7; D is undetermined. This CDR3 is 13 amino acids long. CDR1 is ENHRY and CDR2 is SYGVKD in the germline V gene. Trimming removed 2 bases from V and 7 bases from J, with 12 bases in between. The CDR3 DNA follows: TGTGCCATCAGTGAGCCCCTTTTGTGGGAGCAGTACTTC. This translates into CAISEPLLWEQYF.

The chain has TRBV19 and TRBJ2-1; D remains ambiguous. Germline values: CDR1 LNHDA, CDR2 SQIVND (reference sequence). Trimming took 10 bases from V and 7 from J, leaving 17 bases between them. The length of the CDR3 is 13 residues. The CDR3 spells CATQVGFLNEQFF. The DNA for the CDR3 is TGTGCCACCCAAGTAGGTTTTCTGAATGAGCAGTTCTTC.

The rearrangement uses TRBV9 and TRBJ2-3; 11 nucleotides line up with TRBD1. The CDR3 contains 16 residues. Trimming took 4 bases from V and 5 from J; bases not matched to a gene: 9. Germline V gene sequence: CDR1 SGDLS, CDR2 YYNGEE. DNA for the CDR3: TGTGCCAGCAGCCCCAGGACAGGGGGCACAGGAGATACGCAGTATTTT. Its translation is CASSPRTGGTGDTQYF.

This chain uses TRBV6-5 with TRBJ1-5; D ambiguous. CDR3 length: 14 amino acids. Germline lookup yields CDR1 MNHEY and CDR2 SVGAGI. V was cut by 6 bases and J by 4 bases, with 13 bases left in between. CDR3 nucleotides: TGTGCCAGCAGCCCCGTGCAGTTGAATCAGCCCCAGCATTTT. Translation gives CASSPVQLNQPQHF.

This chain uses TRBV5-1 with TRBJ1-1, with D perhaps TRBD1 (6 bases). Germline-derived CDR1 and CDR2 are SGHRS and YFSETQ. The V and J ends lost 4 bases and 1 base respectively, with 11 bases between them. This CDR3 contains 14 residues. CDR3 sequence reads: CASSGGHPNTEAFF. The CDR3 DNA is TGCGCCAGCAGCGGGGGACATCCGAACACTGAAGCTTTCTTT.

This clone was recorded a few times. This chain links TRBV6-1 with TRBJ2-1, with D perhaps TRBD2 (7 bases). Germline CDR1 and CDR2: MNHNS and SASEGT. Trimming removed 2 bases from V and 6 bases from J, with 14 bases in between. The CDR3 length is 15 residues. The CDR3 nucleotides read TGTGCCAGCAGTGAACTGGGGGGGGCCCGCAATGAGCAGTTCTTC. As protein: CASSELGGARNEQFF.